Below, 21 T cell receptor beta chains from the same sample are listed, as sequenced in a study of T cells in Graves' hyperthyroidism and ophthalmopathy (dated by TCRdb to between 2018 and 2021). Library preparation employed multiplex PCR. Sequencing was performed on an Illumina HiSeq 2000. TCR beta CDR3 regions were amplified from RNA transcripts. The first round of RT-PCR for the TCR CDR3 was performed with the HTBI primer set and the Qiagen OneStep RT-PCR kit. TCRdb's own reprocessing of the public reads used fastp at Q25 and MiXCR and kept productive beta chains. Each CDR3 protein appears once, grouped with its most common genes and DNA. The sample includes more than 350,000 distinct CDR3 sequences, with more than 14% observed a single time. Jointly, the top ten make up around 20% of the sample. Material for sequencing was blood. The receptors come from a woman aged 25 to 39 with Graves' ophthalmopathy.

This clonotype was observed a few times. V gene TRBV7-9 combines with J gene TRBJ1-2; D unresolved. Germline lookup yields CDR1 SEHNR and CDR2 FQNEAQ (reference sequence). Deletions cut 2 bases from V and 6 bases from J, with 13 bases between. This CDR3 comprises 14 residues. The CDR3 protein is CASSLSGVSDGYTF. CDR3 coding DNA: TGTGCCAGCAGCTTATCAGGAGTTTCGGATGGCTACACCTTC.

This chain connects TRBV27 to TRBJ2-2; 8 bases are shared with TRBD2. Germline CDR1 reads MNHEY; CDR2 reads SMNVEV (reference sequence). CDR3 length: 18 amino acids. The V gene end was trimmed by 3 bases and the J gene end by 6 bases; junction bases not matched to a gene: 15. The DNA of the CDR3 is TGTGCCAGCAGTTTTATTACCGGGGGGGCTGGTATGCCCGGGGAGCTGTTTTTT. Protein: CASSFITGGAGMPGELFF.

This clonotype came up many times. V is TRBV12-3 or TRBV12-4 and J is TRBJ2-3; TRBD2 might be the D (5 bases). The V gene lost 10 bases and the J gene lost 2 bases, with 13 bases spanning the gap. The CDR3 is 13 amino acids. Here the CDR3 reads CATERSNTDTQYF. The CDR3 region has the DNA TGTGCCACCGAGCGGAGCAACACAGATACGCAGTATTTT.

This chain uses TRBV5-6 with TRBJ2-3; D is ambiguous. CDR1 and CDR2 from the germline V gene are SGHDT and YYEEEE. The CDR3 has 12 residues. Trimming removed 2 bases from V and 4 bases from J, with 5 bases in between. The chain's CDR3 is CASSFHSDTQYF. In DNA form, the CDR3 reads TGTGCCAGCAGCTTCCACTCAGATACGCAGTATTTT.

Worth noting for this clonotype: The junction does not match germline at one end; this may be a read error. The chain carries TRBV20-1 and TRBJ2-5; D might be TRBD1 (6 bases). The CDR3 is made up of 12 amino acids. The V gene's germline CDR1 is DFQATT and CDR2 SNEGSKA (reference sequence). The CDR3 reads CNARGTVETQHF. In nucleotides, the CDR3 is TGCAATGCTAGGGGGACGGTGGAGACCCAGCACTTC.

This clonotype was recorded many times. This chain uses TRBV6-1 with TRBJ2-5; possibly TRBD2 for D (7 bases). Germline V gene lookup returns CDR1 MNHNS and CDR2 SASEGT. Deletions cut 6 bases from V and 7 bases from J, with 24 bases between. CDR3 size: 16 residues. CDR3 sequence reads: CASSTPGGREGGTQYF. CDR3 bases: TGTGCCAGCAGCACCCCCGGGGGGCGGGAAGGCGGGACCCAGTACTTC.

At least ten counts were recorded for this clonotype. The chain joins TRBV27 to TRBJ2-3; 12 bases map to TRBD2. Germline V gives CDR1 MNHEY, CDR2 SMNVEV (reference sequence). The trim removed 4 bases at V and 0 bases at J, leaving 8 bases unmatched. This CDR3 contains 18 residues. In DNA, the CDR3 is TGTGCCAGCAGTTCAACAGGACTAGCGGGGATAAGCACAGATACGCAGTATTTT. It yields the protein CASSSTGLAGISTDTQYF.

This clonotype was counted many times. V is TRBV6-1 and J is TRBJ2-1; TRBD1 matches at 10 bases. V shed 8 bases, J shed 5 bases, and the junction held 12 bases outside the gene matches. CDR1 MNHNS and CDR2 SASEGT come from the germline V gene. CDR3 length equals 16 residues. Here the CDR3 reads CASQRILGQGNNEQFF. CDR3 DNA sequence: TGTGCCAGCCAGAGGATACTGGGACAGGGGAACAATGAGCAGTTCTTC.

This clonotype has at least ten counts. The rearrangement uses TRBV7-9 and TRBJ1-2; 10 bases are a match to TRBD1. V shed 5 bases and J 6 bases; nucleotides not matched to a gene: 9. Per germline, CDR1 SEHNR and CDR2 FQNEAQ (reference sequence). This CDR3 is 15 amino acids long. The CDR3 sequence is CASSPGQGTRDGYTF. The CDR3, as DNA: TGTGCCAGCAGCCCGGGACAGGGGACGCGAGATGGCTACACCTTC.

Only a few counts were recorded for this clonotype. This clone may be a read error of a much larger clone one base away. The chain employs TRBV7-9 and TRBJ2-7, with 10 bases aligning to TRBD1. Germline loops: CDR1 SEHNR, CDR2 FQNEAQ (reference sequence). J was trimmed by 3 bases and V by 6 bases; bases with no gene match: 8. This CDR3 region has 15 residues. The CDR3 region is CASRPPGQGCYEQYF. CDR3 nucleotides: TGTGCCAGCAGGCCCCCGGGACAGGGGTGCTACGAGCAGTACTTC.

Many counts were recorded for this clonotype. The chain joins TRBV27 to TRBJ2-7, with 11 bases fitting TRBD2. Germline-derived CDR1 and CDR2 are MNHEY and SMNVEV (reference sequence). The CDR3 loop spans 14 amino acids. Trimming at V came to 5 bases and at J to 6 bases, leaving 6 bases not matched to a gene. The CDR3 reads CASSTGLAVGEQYF. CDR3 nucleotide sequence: TGTGCCAGCAGTACGGGACTAGCGGTGGGCGAGCAGTACTTC.

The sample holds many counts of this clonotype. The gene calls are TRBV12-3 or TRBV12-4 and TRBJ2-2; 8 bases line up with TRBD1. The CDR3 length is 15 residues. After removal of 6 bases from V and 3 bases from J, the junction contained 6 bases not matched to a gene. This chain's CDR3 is CASSRTGLDTGELFF. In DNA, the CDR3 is TGTGCCAGCAGCCGGACAGGGCTGGACACCGGGGAGCTGTTTTTT.

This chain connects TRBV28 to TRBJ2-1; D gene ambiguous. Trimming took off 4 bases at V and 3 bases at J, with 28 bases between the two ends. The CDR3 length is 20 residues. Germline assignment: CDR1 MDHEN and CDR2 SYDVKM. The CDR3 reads CASSSPPPTEGIEYYNEQFF. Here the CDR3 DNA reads TGTGCCAGCAGTTCCCCCCCCCCCACGGAAGGCATAGAATACTACAATGAGCAGTTCTTC.

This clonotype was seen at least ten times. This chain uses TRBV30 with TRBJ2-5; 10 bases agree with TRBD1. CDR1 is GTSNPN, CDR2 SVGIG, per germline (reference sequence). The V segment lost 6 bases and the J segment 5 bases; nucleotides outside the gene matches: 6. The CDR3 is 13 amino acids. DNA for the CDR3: TGTGCCTGCAGACAGGGGGCCGGGGAGACCCAGTACTTC. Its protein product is CACRQGAGETQYF.

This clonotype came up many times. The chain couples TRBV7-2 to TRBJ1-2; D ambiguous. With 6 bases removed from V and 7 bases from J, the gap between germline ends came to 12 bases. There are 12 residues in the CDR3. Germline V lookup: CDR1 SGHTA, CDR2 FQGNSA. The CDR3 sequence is CASSPRSTGYTF. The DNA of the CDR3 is TGTGCCAGCAGTCCCAGGTCCACTGGCTACACCTTC.

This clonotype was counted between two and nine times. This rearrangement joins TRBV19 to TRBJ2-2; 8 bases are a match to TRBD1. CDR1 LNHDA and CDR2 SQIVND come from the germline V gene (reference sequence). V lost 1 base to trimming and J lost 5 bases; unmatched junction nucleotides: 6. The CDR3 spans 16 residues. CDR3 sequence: CASSIGGQGVTGELFF. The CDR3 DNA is TGTGCCAGTAGTATAGGAGGACAGGGTGTAACCGGGGAGCTGTTTTTT.

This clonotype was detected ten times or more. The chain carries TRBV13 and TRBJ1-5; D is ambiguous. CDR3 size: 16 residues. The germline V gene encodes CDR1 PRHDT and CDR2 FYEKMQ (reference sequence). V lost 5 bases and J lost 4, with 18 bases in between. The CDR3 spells CASSRGKAEPNQPQHF. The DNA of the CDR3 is TGTGCCAGCAGCCGTGGTAAGGCGGAACCAAATCAGCCCCAGCATTTT.

CDR3 nucleotides: TGCAGTGCTAGAGGGGACAAGGAGGCCTACGAGCAGTACTTC. Translated, it gives CSARGDKEAYEQYF. This chain connects TRBV20-1 to TRBJ2-7, with a weak D call TRBD1 (6 bases). V gave up 1 base and J gave up 2 bases, with 12 bases separating them. The CDR3 contains 14 residues. Germline CDR1 and CDR2: DFQATT and SNEGSKA (reference sequence).

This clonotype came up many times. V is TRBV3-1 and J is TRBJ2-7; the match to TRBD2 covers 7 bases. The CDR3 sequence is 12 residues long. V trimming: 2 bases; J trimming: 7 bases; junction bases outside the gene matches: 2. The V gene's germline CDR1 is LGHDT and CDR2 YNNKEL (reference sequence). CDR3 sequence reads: CASSQTGGEQYF. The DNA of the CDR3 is TGTGCCAGCAGCCAAACCGGGGGGGAGCAGTACTTC.

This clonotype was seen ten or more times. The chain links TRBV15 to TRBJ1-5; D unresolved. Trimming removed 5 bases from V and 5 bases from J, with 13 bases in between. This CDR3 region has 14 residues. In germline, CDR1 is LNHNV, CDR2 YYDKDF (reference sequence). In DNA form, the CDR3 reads TGTGCCACCAGCCGCAAGGCAGGCGATCAGCCCCAGCATTTT. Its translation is CATSRKAGDQPQHF.

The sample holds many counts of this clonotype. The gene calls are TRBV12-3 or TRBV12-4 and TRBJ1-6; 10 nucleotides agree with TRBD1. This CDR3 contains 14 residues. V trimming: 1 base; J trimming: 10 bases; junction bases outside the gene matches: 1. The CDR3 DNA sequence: TGTGCCAGCAGTTTAGGGACAGGGGGGTCACCCCTCCACTTT. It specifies CASSLGTGGSPLHF.